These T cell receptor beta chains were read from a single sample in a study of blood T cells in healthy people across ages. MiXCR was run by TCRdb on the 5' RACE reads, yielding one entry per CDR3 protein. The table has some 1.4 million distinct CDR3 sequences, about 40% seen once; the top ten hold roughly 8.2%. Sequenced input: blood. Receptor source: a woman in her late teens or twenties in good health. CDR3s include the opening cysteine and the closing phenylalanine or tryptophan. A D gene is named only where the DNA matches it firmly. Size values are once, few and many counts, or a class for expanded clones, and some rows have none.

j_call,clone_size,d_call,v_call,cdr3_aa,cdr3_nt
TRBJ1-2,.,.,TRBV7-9,CASSLALEIGNYGYTF,TGTGCCAGCAGCTTAGCGCTCGAAATAGGGAACTATGGCTACACCTTC
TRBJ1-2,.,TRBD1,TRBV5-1,CASSLVGTGDYGYTF,TGCGCCAGCAGCTTGGTGGGGACAGGGGACTATGGCTACACCTTC
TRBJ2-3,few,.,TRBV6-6,CASSYISWTDTQYF,TGTGCCAGCAGTTATATCTCGTGGACAGATACGCAGTATTTT
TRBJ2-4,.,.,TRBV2,CASLISIGYGQYF,TGTGCCAGCCTAATCTCGATAGGGTACGGGCAGTACTTC
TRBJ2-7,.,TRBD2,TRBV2,CASSEALAGAGCEQYF,TGTGCCAGCAGTGAAGCACTAGCGGGAGCAGGTTGCGAGCAGTACTTC
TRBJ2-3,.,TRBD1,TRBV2,CASSVTGQGTDTQYF,TGTGCCAGCAGTGTAACGGGACAGGGAACAGATACGCAGTATTTT
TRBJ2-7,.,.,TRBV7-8,CARSLGGRGTYEQYF,TGTGCCCGCAGCTTAGGTGGGAGAGGGACTTACGAGCAGTACTTC
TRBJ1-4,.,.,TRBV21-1,CASSKAPGEKLFF,TGTGCCAGCAGCAAAGCGCCAGGGGAAAAACTGTTTTTT
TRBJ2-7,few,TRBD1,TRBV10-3,CAISEEKTGMSYEQYF,TGTGCCATCAGTGAGGAGAAGACAGGGATGTCCTACGAGCAGTACTTC
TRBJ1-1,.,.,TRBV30,CAWSVKGSTEAFF,TGTGCCTGGAGTGTGAAGGGATCCACTGAAGCTTTCTTT
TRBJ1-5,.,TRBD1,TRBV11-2,CASSLERTGGQPQHF,TGTGCCAGCAGCTTAGAAAGGACAGGGGGACAGCCCCAGCATTTT
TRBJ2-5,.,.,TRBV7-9,CASSERAVNNEQYF,TGTGCCAGCAGTGAGCGAGCGGTTAACAATGAGCAGTACTTC
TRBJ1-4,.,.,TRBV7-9,CASSLTPSRDEKLFF,TGTGCCAGCAGCTTAACGCCAAGCAGGGATGAAAAACTGTTTTTT
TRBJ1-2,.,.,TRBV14,CASSQDDFYLGCTF,TGTGCCAGCAGCCAAGACGATTTTTACCTTGGCTGCACCTTC
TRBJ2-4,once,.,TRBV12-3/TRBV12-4,CASSPGTRGDIQYF,TGTGCCAGCAGCCCCGGGACCCGGGGAGACATTCAGTACTTC
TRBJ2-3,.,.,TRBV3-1,CASSQEPGADTRYF,TGTGCCAGCAGCCAAGAACCAGGGGCAGATACGCGGTATTTT
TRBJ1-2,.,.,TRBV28,CASRGVGWYGYTF,TGTGCCAGCAGAGGGGTCGGATGGTATGGCTACACCTTC
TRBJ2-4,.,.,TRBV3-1,CASSQESLLAKNIQYF,TGTGCCAGCAGCCAAGAGAGCCTTTTAGCCAAAAACATTCAGTACTTC
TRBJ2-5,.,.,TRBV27,CASSVLQGQETQYF,TGTGCCAGCAGTGTGTTACAGGGTCAAGAGACCCAGTACTTC
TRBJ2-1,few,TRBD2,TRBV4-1,CASSQVTSAPYNEQFF,TGCGCCAGCAGCCAGGTGACTAGCGCCCCATACAATGAGCAGTTCTTC
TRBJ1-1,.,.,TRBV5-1,CASSLSPEVEAFF,TGCGCCAGCAGCTTGTCGCCAGAAGTAGAAGCTTTCTTT
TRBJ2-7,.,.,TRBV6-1,CASSDGGNSYNEQYF,TGTGCCAGCAGTGACGGCGGAAATTCCTACAATGAGCAGTACTTC
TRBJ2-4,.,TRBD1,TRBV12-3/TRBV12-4,CASSLTGLKNIQYF,TGTGCCAGCAGTCTGACAGGGTTAAAAAACATTCAGTACTTC
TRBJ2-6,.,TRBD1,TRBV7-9,CASSAGQGWSGANVLTF,TGTGCCAGCAGCGCCGGACAGGGCTGGTCTGGGGCCAACGTCCTGACTTTC
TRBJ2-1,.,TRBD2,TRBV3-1,CASSQLGTSSSEQFF,TGTGCCAGCAGCCAACTTGGGACTAGCTCATCCGAGCAGTTCTTC
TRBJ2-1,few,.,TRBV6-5,CASSYNGDEQFF,TGTGCCAGCAGTTACAACGGCGATGAGCAGTTCTTC
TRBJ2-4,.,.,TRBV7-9,CASEGVNIQYF,TGTGCCAGCGAGGGGGTGAACATTCAGTACTTC
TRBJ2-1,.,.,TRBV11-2,CASRESGDSYNEQFF,TGTGCCAGCCGGGAATCCGGCGACTCCTACAATGAGCAGTTCTTC
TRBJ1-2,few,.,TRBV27,CASSRAGGGYTF,TGTGCCAGCAGTAGGGCTGGGGGTGGCTACACCTTC
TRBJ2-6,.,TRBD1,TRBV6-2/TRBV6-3,CASSPRTGGVSGANVLTF,TGTGCCAGCAGCCCCCGGACAGGGGGCGTTTCAGGGGCCAACGTCCTGACTTTC
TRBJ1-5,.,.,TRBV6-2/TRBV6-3,CASSYAQTFDQLQHF,TGTGCCAGCAGTTACGCACAGACCTTTGATCAGCTCCAGCATTTT
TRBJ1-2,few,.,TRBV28,CASTPTDYGYTF,TGTGCCAGCACCCCCACGGATTATGGCTACACCTTC
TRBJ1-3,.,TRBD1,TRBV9,CASSVAITGDSGNTIYF,TGTGCCAGCAGCGTAGCTATAACAGGGGACTCCGGAAACACCATATATTTT
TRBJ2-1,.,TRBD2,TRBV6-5,CASSYSIQVGLAGKDYNEQFF,TGTGCCAGCAGTTACTCGATTCAGGTGGGACTAGCGGGAAAAGACTACAATGAGCAGTTCTTC
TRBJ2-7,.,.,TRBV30,CAWSVNRRDRNHEQYF,TGTGCCTGGAGTGTCAATCGCCGGGATCGTAACCACGAGCAGTACTTC
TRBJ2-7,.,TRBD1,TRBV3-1,CASSQTSGTGLYEQYF,TGTGCCAGCAGCCAGACTTCCGGGACAGGGCTATACGAGCAGTACTTC
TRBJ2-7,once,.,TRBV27,CASSLLGASYEQYF,TGTGCCAGCAGTTTATTGGGGGCCTCCTACGAGCAGTACTTC
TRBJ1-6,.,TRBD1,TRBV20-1,CSARVEDRIVGSPLHF,TGCAGTGCTAGAGTAGAGGACAGGATAGTCGGTTCACCCCTCCACTTT
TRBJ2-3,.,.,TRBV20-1,CSGGGTDTQYF,TGCAGTGGGGGAGGCACAGATACGCAGTATTTT
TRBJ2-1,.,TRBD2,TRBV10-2,CASSESRGAGGYEQFF,TGCGCCAGCAGTGAGTCCCGGGGAGCGGGAGGCTATGAGCAGTTCTTC
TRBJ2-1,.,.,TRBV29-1,CSYIEGVQVSHNEQFF,TGCAGCTACATTGAAGGGGTTCAGGTTTCCCACAATGAGCAGTTCTTC
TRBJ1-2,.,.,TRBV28,CASSPGTSKGLYGYTF,TGTGCCAGCAGCCCCGGGACGTCAAAAGGTTTATATGGCTACACCTTC
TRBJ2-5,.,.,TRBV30,CAWSVNFQETQYF,TGTGCCTGGAGTGTAAACTTTCAAGAGACCCAGTACTTC
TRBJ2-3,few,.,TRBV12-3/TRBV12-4,CASSGRGQILTDTQYF,TGTGCCAGCAGTGGACGGGGGCAGATACTCACAGATACGCAGTATTTT
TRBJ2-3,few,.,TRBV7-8,CASTLLFPGDTQYF,TGTGCCAGCACCCTATTGTTTCCTGGGGATACGCAGTATTTT
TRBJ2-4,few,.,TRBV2,CASSDLGLAKNIQYF,TGTGCCAGCAGTGATCTTGGGTTAGCCAAAAACATTCAGTACTTC
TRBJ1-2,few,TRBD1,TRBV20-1,CSAPYRGLDGYTF,TGCAGTGCCCCATACAGGGGGCTAGATGGCTACACCTTC
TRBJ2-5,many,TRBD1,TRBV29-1,CSVGTVVGETQYF,TGCAGCGTCGGGACAGTGGTTGGAGAGACCCAGTACTTC
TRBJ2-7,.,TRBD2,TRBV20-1,CSARDIIRLAGGGYEQYF,TGCAGTGCTAGAGATATAATTAGGCTAGCGGGAGGGGGCTACGAGCAGTACTTC
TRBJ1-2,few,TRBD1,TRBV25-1,CASSGDRWGYTF,TGTGCCAGCAGTGGGGACAGATGGGGCTACACCTTC
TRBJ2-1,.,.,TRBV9,CASSVSANPSSYNEQFF,TGTGCCAGCAGCGTATCGGCAAACCCCAGCTCCTACAATGAGCAGTTCTTC
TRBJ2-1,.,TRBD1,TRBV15,CATSGGGQGTTQFF,TGTGCCACCAGCGGGGGAGGACAGGGCACGACGCAGTTCTTC
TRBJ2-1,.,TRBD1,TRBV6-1,CASSGGTEGNFFSYNEQFF,TGTGCCAGCAGTGGGGGGACAGAAGGAAACTTCTTCTCCTACAATGAGCAGTTCTTC
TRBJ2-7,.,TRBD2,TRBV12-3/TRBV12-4,CASSSLSGWVSYEQYF,TGTGCCAGCAGTTCCCTTAGCGGGTGGGTCTCCTACGAGCAGTACTTC
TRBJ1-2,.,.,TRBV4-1,CASSSAGPNYGYTF,TGCGCCAGCAGTTCTGCGGGACCTAACTATGGCTACACCTTC
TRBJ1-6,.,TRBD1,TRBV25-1,CASSQTGSGNSPPHF,TGTGCCAGCAGCCAGACAGGGTCTGGTAATTCACCCCCCCACTTT
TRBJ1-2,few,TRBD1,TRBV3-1,CASTTGGGGYTF,TGTGCCAGCACCACAGGGGGAGGTGGCTACACCTTC
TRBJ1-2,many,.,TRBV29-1,CSVRGSWKHGYTF,TGCAGCGTGAGGGGGTCCTGGAAACATGGCTACACCTTC
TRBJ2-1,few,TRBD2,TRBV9,CASSAGTSGTEQFF,TGTGCCAGCAGCGCCGGGACTAGCGGGACTGAGCAGTTCTTC
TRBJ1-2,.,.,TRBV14,CASSHAGQVTQSNYGYTF,TGTGCCAGCAGCCACGCGGGACAAGTCACACAATCTAACTATGGCTACACCTTC